The next 15 T cell receptor beta chains were all read from a single sample in a study of cytomegalovirus exposure and HLA in healthy donors. This PCR relied on a set of 60 Vbeta primers and 13 Jbeta primers. Using immunoSEQ multiplex PCR, the repertoire was profiled, and TCRdb retains in-frame clones only, with some absent. The sample shows over 150,000 clones, 80% to 90% of them seen only once. The sample was PBMCs. All receptors derive from a woman in her 30s in good health and CMV-seropositive.

The chain recombines TRBV9 with TRBJ2-5; a possible D gene is TRBD2 (7 bases). The V end was cut by 0 bases, the J end by 5 bases, with 17 bases between. CDR1 and CDR2 from the germline V gene are SGDLS and YYNGEE. The CDR3 has 16 amino acids. The CDR3 protein is CASSVATGGGWETQYF. The CDR3 DNA sequence: TGTGCCAGCAGCGTAGCTACCGGCGGGGGCTGGGAGACCCAGTACTTC.

This rearrangement joins TRBV27 to TRBJ1-6, with a weak D call TRBD1 (5 bases). Germline V gene data show CDR1 as MNHEY and CDR2 as SMNVEV (reference sequence). V lost 5 bases, J lost 10 bases, and 15 bases lay in between. This CDR3 has 14 residues. CDR3 sequence (DNA): TGTGCCAGCAGTCCAAGGGGAGGGTACTCACCCCTCCACTTT. The encoded protein is CASSPRGGYSPLHF.

The chain combines TRBV12-5 with TRBJ2-5, with D possibly being TRBD1 (6 bases). V lost 1 base and J 4 bases, leaving 13 bases between the germline ends. This CDR3 is built from 15 residues. The germline V gene encodes CDR1 LGHNT and CDR2 FRNRAP. CDR3 sequence: CASGLDRDGGETQYF. The CDR3 coding sequence is TGTGCTAGTGGTTTGGACAGGGATGGAGGAGAGACCCAGTACTTC.

The gene calls are TRBV4-3 and TRBJ2-1, with 8 bases identical to TRBD1. This CDR3 spans 16 amino acids. With V trimmed by 3 bases and J by 3 bases, 7 bases remained unmatched. Germline lookup yields CDR1 LGHNA and CDR2 YSLEER. The CDR3 is CASSQFPTGGYNEQFF. In nucleotides, the CDR3 is TGCGCCAGCAGCCAGTTCCCCACAGGGGGCTACAATGAGCAGTTCTTC.

The CDR3 sequence: CASSRTASWGTEAFF. For the CDR3, the DNA is TGTGCCAGCAGTCGGACAGCCAGTTGGGGGACTGAAGCTTTCTTT. The rearrangement joins TRBV6-5 to TRBJ1-1, with TRBD1 as a possible D gene (6 bases). V dropped 5 bases and J dropped 5 bases, with 18 bases sitting between them. Germline CDR1 and CDR2: MNHEY and SVGAGI. The CDR3 is 15 residues long.

This chain joins TRBV7-3 and TRBJ1-1; D might be TRBD1 (6 bases). There are 15 residues in the CDR3. The V end was cut by 2 bases, the J end by 5 bases, with 15 bases between. Germline V gene lookup returns CDR1 SGHTA and CDR2 FQGTGA. DNA for the CDR3: TGTGCCAGCAGCTTAGCGGGGGGCCAGGGAACTGAAGCTTTCTTT. Amino acids: CASSLAGGQGTEAFF.

This sequence joins TRBV5-1 and TRBJ2-7; D may be TRBD1 (5 bases). The V end lost 1 base, the J end lost 0 bases, and 8 bases lay between the germline ends. There are 14 residues in the CDR3. Germline lookup yields CDR1 SGHRS and CDR2 YFSETQ. The CDR3 sequence: CASSLLGDSYEQYF. The CDR3 bases are TGCGCCAGCAGCTTGTTAGGGGACTCCTACGAGCAGTACTTC.

The chain recombines TRBV6-9 with TRBJ2-5; TRBD2 agrees at 7 bases. There are 18 residues in the CDR3. Germline values: CDR1 MNHGY, CDR2 SVAAGI. J gave up 4 bases and V 5 bases, and 19 bases lay outside the gene matches. In nucleotides, the CDR3 is TGTGCCAGCAGTGCAAGGACTAGATCCGGTCGGATAGGAGAGACCCAGTACTTC. Residues: CASSARTRSGRIGETQYF.

V and J are TRBV7-2 and TRBJ2-7, with 8 bases identical to TRBD1. Unmatched junction bases numbered 11, after V lost 5 bases and J lost 5 bases. CDR1 and CDR2 from the germline V gene are SGHTA and FQGNSA. The CDR3 sequence is 15 residues long. In DNA form, the CDR3 reads TGTGCCAGCAGCCCCACAGGGGGTGTTGGTGACGAGCAGTACTTC. Its translation: CASSPTGGVGDEQYF.

This clone was counted only a few times. This sequence joins TRBV7-2 and TRBJ2-7; no firm D call. The V gene's germline CDR1 is SGHTA and CDR2 FQGNSA. V was pared by 1 base and J by 2 bases, with 9 bases between. This CDR3 is built from 14 residues. CDR3 in DNA: TGTGCCAGCAGCTTAGGCCCTACCACCTACGAGCAGTACTTC. Protein: CASSLGPTTYEQYF.

The gene calls are TRBV5-1 and TRBJ1-6; 7 nucleotides align to TRBD1. From germline, CDR1 is SGHRS and CDR2 YFSETQ. Trimming removed 4 bases from V and 8 bases from J; junction bases left unmatched: 21. The CDR3 is 19 residues long. CDR3 in DNA: TGCGCCAGCAGCACGGGGGGGACAGAGGCGACGGCTGGATATTCACCCCTCCACTTT. Its protein is CASSTGGTEATAGYSPLHF.

The gene calls are TRBV5-4 and TRBJ1-2; tentative D call: TRBD1 (5 bases). There are 19 residues in the CDR3. Germline CDR1 is SGHNT and CDR2 is YYREEE (reference sequence). The V and J ends lost 3 bases and 4 bases respectively, with 28 bases between them. CDR3 amino acids: CASSSGLQRAREAGYGYTF. In DNA, the CDR3 is TGTGCCAGCAGCTCAGGGCTCCAGAGGGCAAGGGAGGCGGGCTATGGCTACACCTTC. The full variable domain, with the rest looked up from reference TRBV5-4 and TRBJ1-2, is ETGVTQSPTHLIKTRGQQVTLRCSSQSGHNTVSWYQQALGQGPQFIFQYYREEENGRGNFPPRFSGLQFPNYSSELNVNALELDDSALYLCASSSGLQRAREAGYGYTFGSGTRLTVV.

The chain joins TRBV2 to TRBJ2-2; D is uncertain. The CDR3 has 14 residues. Trimming pared 7 bases from V and 4 bases from J, leaving 13 bases between. Germline lookup yields CDR1 SNHLY and CDR2 FYNNEI. CDR3 sequence reads: CASIISASTGELFF. The CDR3 bases are TGTGCCAGCATCATCAGCGCATCCACCGGGGAGCTGTTTTTT.

The chain employs TRBV21-1 and TRBJ2-7; the table's D call, TRBD2, has no DNA check behind it. TRBV21-1 is flagged as a pseudogene. The CDR3 has 15 residues. In nucleotides, the CDR3 is TGTGCCAGCAGCAAAGGCGGTCGGAGTTACTACGAGCAGTACTTC. Its translation is CASSKGGRSYYEQYF.

The chain couples TRBV25-1 to TRBJ1-1; possibly TRBD1 for D (5 bases). This CDR3 has 13 residues. Per germline, CDR1 MGHDK and CDR2 SYGVNS. V lost 3 bases and J lost 4, with 9 bases in between. CDR3 sequence (DNA): TGTGCCAGCAGTGAGGGTAGGGGCACTGAAGCTTTCTTT. Residues: CASSEGRGTEAFF.